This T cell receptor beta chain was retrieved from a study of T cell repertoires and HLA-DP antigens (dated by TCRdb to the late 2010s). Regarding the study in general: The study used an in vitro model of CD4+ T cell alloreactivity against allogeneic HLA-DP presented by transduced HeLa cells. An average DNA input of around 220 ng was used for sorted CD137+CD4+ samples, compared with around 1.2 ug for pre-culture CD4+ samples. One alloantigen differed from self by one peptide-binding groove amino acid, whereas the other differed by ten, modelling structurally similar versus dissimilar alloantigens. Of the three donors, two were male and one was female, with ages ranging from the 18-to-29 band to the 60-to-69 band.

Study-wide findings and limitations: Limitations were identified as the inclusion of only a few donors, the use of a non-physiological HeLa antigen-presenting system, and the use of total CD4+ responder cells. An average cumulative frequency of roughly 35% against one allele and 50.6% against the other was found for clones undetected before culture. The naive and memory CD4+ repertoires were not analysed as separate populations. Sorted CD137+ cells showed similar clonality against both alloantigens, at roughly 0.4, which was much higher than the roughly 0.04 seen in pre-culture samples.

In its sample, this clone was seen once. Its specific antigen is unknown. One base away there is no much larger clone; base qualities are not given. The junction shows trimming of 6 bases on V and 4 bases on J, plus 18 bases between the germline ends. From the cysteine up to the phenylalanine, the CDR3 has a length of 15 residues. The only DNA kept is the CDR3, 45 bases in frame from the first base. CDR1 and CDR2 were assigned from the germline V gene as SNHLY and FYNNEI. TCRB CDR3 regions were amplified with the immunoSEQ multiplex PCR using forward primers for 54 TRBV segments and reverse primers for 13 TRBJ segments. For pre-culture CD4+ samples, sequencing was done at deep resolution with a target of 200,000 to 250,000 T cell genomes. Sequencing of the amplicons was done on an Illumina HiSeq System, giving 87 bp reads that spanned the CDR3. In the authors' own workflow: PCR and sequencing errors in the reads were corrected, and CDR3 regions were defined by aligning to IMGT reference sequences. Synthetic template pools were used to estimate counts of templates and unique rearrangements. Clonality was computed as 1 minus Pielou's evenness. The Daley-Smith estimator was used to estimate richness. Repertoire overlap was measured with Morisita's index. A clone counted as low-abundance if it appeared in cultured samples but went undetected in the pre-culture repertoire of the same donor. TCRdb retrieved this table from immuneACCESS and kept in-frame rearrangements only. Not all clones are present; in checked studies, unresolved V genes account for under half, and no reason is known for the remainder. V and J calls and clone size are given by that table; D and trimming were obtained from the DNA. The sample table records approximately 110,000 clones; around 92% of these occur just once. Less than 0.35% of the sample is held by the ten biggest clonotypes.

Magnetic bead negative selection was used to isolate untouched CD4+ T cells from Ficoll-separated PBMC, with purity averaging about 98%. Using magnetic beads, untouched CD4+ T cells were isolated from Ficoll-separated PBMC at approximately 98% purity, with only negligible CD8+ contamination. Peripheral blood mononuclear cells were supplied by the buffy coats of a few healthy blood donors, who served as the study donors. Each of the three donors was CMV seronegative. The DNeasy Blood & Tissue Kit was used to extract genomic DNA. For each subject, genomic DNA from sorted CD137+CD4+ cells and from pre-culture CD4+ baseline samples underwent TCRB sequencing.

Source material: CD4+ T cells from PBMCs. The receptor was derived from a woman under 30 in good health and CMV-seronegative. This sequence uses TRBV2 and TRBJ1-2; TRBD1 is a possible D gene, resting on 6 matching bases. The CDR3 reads CASRPPDRSSYGYTF. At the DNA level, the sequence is TGTGCCAGCAGACCCCCGGACAGATCCTCCTATGGCTACACCTTC.